The 10 T cell receptor beta chains given below trace back to one sample, sequenced in a study of beta chain features in type 1 diabetes. All of the isolated RNA was reverse transcribed, so expressed TCRB transcripts were sequenced. Only in-frame clones appear in the TCRdb table, and some are missing; sequencing was by immunoSEQ multiplex PCR. This table has 400,000 to 500,000 clones, approximately 15% appearing once. Sample: naive CD4+ T cells from blood. The source is a man younger than 45 in good health.

The V call is TRBV15, the J call TRBJ2-1; 9 positions match TRBD2. Germline V gives CDR1 LNHNV, CDR2 YYDKDF (reference sequence). This CDR3 spans 17 amino acids. The V gene end was trimmed by 3 bases and the J gene end by 6 bases; junction bases not matched to a gene: 12. The CDR3 sequence: CATSSPGLAGVSNEQFF. The CDR3 DNA sequence: TGTGCCACCAGCAGCCCGGGGTTAGCGGGAGTCAGCAATGAGCAGTTCTTC.

This clone was detected only a few times. The rearrangement links TRBV5-1 to TRBJ2-1; 8 nucleotides agree with TRBD1. Germline lookup yields CDR1 SGHRS and CDR2 YFSETQ. This CDR3 spans 17 amino acids. With 3 bases clipped from V and 7 bases from J, the junction kept 15 bases outside the gene matches. This chain's CDR3 is CASSSRVTLDRVNEQFF. The CDR3 DNA follows: TGCGCCAGCAGCTCGCGTGTGACCTTGGACAGGGTGAATGAGCAGTTCTTC.

CDR3 region: CASSPRGRTGGQETQYF. The CDR3 DNA is TGTGCCAGCTCCCCTCGAGGTCGGACAGGGGGACAAGAGACCCAGTACTTC. The rearrangement uses TRBV18 and TRBJ2-5; 10 bases fit TRBD1. The CDR3 consists of 17 residues. Looked up from germline, CDR1 is KGHSH and CDR2 is LQKENI. V trimming: 6 bases; J trimming: 2 bases; junction bases outside the gene matches: 12.

The rearrangement uses TRBV5-1 and TRBJ2-1, with TRBD1 identical over 7 bases. Germline-derived CDR1 and CDR2 are SGHRS and YFSETQ. Germline trimming cut 2 bases from V and 3 bases from J; bases unmatched to any gene: 5. This CDR3 has 15 amino acids. CDR3 protein: CASSFSGQYYNEQFF. The CDR3 DNA follows: TGCGCCAGCAGCTTTTCGGGACAGTACTACAATGAGCAGTTCTTC. Combining the CDR3 with reference TRBV5-1 and TRBJ2-1 gives the whole variable domain KAGVTQTPRYLIKTRGQQVTLSCSPISGHRSVSWYQQTPGQGLQFLFEYFSETQRNKGNFPGRFSGRQFSNSRSEMNVSTLELGDSALYLCASSFSGQYYNEQFFGPGTRLTVL.

This chain links TRBV5-4 with TRBJ2-3; 7 nucleotides match TRBD2. Germline CDR1 SGHNT, CDR2 YYREEE (reference sequence). The length of the CDR3 is 16 residues. V dropped 0 bases and J dropped 3; count of bases not matched to a gene: 7. The CDR3 DNA reads as TGTGCCAGCAGCTTGGCATGGCGGGAGCGAACAGATACGCAGTATTTT. Protein sequence: CASSLAWRERTDTQYF.

V is TRBV14 and J is TRBJ2-7; TRBD2 aligns across 9 bases. V was pared by 6 bases and J by 0 bases, with 6 bases of the junction left unmatched. The CDR3 sequence is 15 residues long. Germline loops: CDR1 SGHDN, CDR2 FVKESK. The CDR3 DNA sequence: TGTGCCAGCAGTACGACTAGCGGCCCCTCCTACGAGCAGTACGTC. Amino acids: CASSTTSGPSYEQYV.

This clone was seen a handful of times. CDR3 loop: CASSGGSVQSIEQYF. The CDR3 DNA reads as TGTGCCAGCAGCGGTGGGTCCGTACAATCTATCGAGCAGTACTTC. This chain uses TRBV7-2 with TRBJ2-7; no definite D call. V was cut by 5 bases and J by 6 bases, with 20 bases left in between. The CDR3 length is 15 residues. The germline CDR1 and CDR2 sequences are SGHTA and FQGNSA.

This clone was observed a few times. The chain recombines TRBV7-9 with TRBJ2-5, with D possibly matching TRBD1 (5 bases). V was shortened by 0 bases and J by 3 bases, with 8 bases between the two germline ends. The length of the CDR3 is 14 residues. CDR1 SEHNR and CDR2 FQNEAQ come from the germline V gene (reference sequence). The CDR3 DNA reads as TGTGCCAGCAGCTTAGCGTCAGGGAAAGAGACCCAGTACTTC. This gives the protein CASSLASGKETQYF. The full variable domain, completed using reference TRBV7-9 and TRBJ2-5, is DTGVSQNPRHKITKRGQNVTFRCDPISEHNRLYWYRQTLGQGPEFLTYFQNEAQLEKSRLLSDRFSAERPKGSFSTLEIQRTEQGDSAMYLCASSLASGKETQYFGPGTRLLVL.

The gene calls are TRBV5-6 and TRBJ2-5; TRBD1 is a possible D gene (5 bases). The CDR3 contains 13 residues. Germline V gene data show CDR1 as SGHDT and CDR2 as YYEEEE. The V end was cut by 4 bases, the J end by 5 bases, with 12 bases between. DNA for the CDR3: TGTGCCAGCAGCCCCGCAGGGTGGGAGACCCAGTACTTC. Translated, it gives CASSPAGWETQYF. The whole variable domain, remainder taken from reference TRBV5-6 and TRBJ2-5, is DAGVTQSPTHLIKTRGQQVTLRCSPKSGHDTVSWYQQALGQGPQFIFQYYEEEERQRGNFPDRFSGHQFPNYSSELNVNALLLGDSALYLCASSPAGWETQYFGPGTRLLVL.

This clone was observed a few times. The chain joins TRBV30 to TRBJ2-1, with 8 bases aligning to TRBD2. CDR3 size: 17 residues. CDR1 and CDR2 from the germline V gene are GTSNPN and SVGIG (reference sequence). V lost 5 bases to trimming and J lost 7 bases; unmatched junction nucleotides: 19. The CDR3 sequence is CAWDPRQTSVGANEQFF. The DNA of the CDR3 is TGTGCCTGGGACCCTAGGCAGACTAGCGTGGGAGCTAATGAGCAGTTCTTC.